This T cell receptor beta chain was sequenced during a study of identical twins. CDR3 length: 16 amino acids. Losses at the gene ends were 5 bases for V and 3 bases for J; bases not matched to a gene: 12. Germline-derived CDR1 and CDR2 are SEHNR and FQNEAQ (reference sequence). In regard to this clonotype: Its target is not known.

Study results and limitations: Part of the zero-insertion signal could reflect confounding by invariant MAIT and iNKT cells. Fewer insertions characterized abundant cord blood beta clonotypes, whereas memory repertoires showed none.

cDNA carried unique molecular identifiers, and a universal primer site was added by template switching. TCRdb used MiXCR to reprocess the 5' RACE reads, holding one entry per CDR3 protein. In the table there are some 320,000 distinct CDR3 sequences, over 9% of which are singletons. In addition, the sample was reused for a study of yellow fever vaccine responses in identical twins.

Specimen: CD8+ T cells sorted from blood. The chain has TRBV7-9 and TRBJ1-2, with 7 bases lining up with TRBD1. This clonotype was sampled from a woman aged 18-29 years in good health. CDR3 sequence reads: CASSPTDRLGDYGYTF. As DNA, the CDR3 is TGTGCCAGCAGCCCAACGGACAGGCTGGGGGACTATGGCTACACCTTC. Full variable domain (rest looked up from reference TRBV7-9 and TRBJ1-2): DTGVSQNPRHKITKRGQNVTFRCDPISEHNRLYWYRQTLGQGPEFLTYFQNEAQLEKSRLLSDRFSAERPKGSFSTLEIQRTEQGDSAMYLCASSPTDRLGDYGYTFGSGTRLTVV.